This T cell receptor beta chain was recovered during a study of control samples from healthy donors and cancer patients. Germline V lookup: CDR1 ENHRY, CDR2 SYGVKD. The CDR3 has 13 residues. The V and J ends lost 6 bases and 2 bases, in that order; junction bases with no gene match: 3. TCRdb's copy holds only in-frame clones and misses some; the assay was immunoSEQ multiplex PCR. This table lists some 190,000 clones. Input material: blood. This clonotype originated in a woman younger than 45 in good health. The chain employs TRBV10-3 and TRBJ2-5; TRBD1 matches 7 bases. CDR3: CAISMTGQETQYF. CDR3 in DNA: TGTGCCATCAGCATGACAGGGCAAGAGACCCAGTACTTC.